The rows below give T cell receptor beta chains drawn from one sample of a study of blood T cell repertoires in COVID-19. Only in-frame clones appear in the TCRdb table, and some are missing; sequencing was by immunoSEQ multiplex PCR. The repertoire holds about 120,000 clones, with 80% to 90% as singletons. The sample consisted of peripheral blood. Receptors originate from a woman in her 70s with acute or convalescent COVID-19. The CDR3 runs from the conserved cysteine through the conserved F or W. D genes are given only for firm matches. Not every row has a clone size; where given, it reads once, few, many or a size class.

CDR3aa	CDR3nt	v_gene	j_gene	abundance	d_gene
CASSYRDRGQYF	TGTGCCAGCAGTTATCGGGACAGGGGGCAGTATTTT	TRBV6-5	TRBJ2-3	-	TRBD1
CASSHLDVHTGTKILRPHTGELFF	TGTGCCAGCAGCCATCTGGACGTCCACACCGGGACAAAAATCCTCAGACCCCACACCGGGGAGCTGTTTTTT	TRBV16	TRBJ2-2	-	-
CASSQELRTDNGYTF	TGTGCCAGCAGCCAAGAATTGAGGACAGACAATGGCTACACCTTC	TRBV4-2	TRBJ1-2	few	-
CASTGNNYGYTF	TGCGCCAGCACGGGGAATAACTATGGCTACACCTTC	TRBV10-2	TRBJ1-2	-	-
CASSPGNSQGTNEKLFF	TGTGCCAGCTCACCGGGGAACAGCCAGGGAACTAATGAAAAACTGTTTTTT	TRBV18	TRBJ1-4	-	-
CASTPSGGDYNEQFF	TGCGCCAGCACCCCTAGCGGGGGGGACTACAATGAGCAGTTCTTC	TRBV4-1	TRBJ2-1	-	TRBD2
CSVEDKGGSGNTIYF	TGCAGCGTTGAAGACAAAGGGGGCTCTGGAAACACCATATATTTT	TRBV29-1	TRBJ1-3	-	-
CAISELAGSEGAFF	TGTGCCATCAGTGAGCTGGCAGGATCGGAGGGAGCTTTCTTT	TRBV10-3	TRBJ1-1	once	-
CASSHWTGSGGYTF	TGTGCCAGCAGCCACTGGACAGGGTCGGGTGGCTACACCTTC	TRBV7-9	TRBJ1-2	-	TRBD1
CASSLGLGGSPLHF	TGTGCCAGCAGCCTGGGACTGGGTGGTTCACCCCTCCACTTT	TRBV28	TRBJ1-6	once	-
CASSNTGGRETQYF	TGTGCCAGCTCGAATACAGGGGGAAGGGAGACCCAGTACTTC	TRBV18	TRBJ2-5	-	TRBD1
CASSYWQGYTGELFF	TGTGCCAGCAGTTACTGGCAGGGTTACACCGGGGAGCTGTTTTTT	TRBV6-2/TRBV6-3	TRBJ2-2	-	-
CASNPLEGAHGYTF	TGTGCCAGTAACCCCCTGGAGGGGGCACATGGCTACACCTTC	TRBV19	TRBJ1-2	-	TRBD1
CASSQGRGTEAFF	TGCGCCAGCAGCCAAGGGCGGGGAACTGAAGCTTTCTTT	TRBV4-1	TRBJ1-1	-	-
CASSLDSREIPYEQYF	TGCGCCAGCAGCTTGGATTCCAGGGAAATCCCCTACGAGCAGTACTTC	TRBV5-1	TRBJ2-7	-	-
CASRGRDRGAGELFF	TGTGCCAGTAGGGGCCGGGACAGGGGGGCCGGGGAGCTGTTTTTT	TRBV19	TRBJ2-2	-	TRBD1
CASTSGGATDTQYF	TGTGCCAGCACAAGCGGGGGGGCAACAGATACGCAGTATTTT	TRBV28	TRBJ2-3	-	TRBD2
CASTRTGPNEKLFF	TGTGCCAGCACGAGGACAGGGCCGAATGAAAAACTGTTTTTT	TRBV6-5	TRBJ1-4	once	TRBD1
CAVLSGGNTDTQYF	TGTGCCGTCTTGAGCGGGGGTAACACAGATACGCAGTATTTT	TRBV19	TRBJ2-3	-	TRBD2
CASSLAGTGGETQYF	TGCGCCAGCAGCTTGGCCGGGACAGGGGGAGAGACCCAGTACTTC	TRBV5-1	TRBJ2-5	-	TRBD1
CASSLGSGSYGYTF	TGTGCCAGCAGCTTGGGGTCAGGGTCCTATGGCTACACCTTC	TRBV11-2	TRBJ1-2	few	-
CAWQPPGYEQYF	TGTGCCTGGCAGCCCCCGGGCTACGAGCAGTACTTC	TRBV30	TRBJ2-7	-	-
CASSQSNRAFDSPLHF	TGCGCCAGCAGTCAATCGAACAGGGCCTTCGATTCACCCCTCCACTTT	TRBV23-1	TRBJ1-6	once	-
CASSLVAGVYNEQFF	TGCGCCAGCAGCTTGGTGGCGGGGGTCTACAATGAGCAGTTCTTC	TRBV5-1	TRBJ2-1	-	TRBD2
CASSQGAGSSLHF	TGTGCCAGCAGCCAAGGGGCGGGGTCTTCCCTCCACTTT	TRBV3-1/TRBV3-2	TRBJ1-6	-	-
CASKQGGATDTQYF	TGTGCCTCCAAACAGGGGGGGGCAACAGATACGCAGTATTTT	TRBV2	TRBJ2-3	many	-
CASSFNDRGRNQPQHF	TGCGCCAGCAGCTTTAACGACAGGGGGCGGAATCAGCCCCAGCATTTT	TRBV5-1	TRBJ1-5	few	TRBD1
CASSEDYGGSPLHF	TGTGCCAGCAGTGAAGATTATGGGGGGTCACCCCTCCACTTT	TRBV6-1	TRBJ1-6	-	-
CASSIDEGGMSQYF	TGTGCCAGTAGTATAGATGAGGGAGGAATGTCCCAGTACTTC	TRBV19	TRBJ2-5	-	-
CASSLWGLAGGPGELFF	TGTGCCAGCAGTTTATGGGGACTAGCGGGGGGGCCCGGGGAGCTGTTTTTT	TRBV28	TRBJ2-2	once	TRBD2
CASKSRGQKSNQPQHF	TGTGCCAGTAAAAGCAGGGGACAGAAAAGCAATCAGCCCCAGCATTTT	TRBV19	TRBJ1-5	few	TRBD1
CASSLGTGIIALHF	TGTGCCAGCAGTTTGGGGACAGGGATTATAGCCCTCCACTTT	TRBV5-8	TRBJ1-6	-	TRBD1
CASMRGKAFF	TGTGCCAGTATGCGGGGGAAAGCTTTCTTT	TRBV19	TRBJ1-1	-	-
CASSLEGRGRVNSPLHF	TGTGCCAGCAGCTTGGAGGGCAGGGGGCGCGTTAATTCACCCCTCCACTTT	TRBV11-2	TRBJ1-6	-	TRBD1
CASSYGQGSRNQPQHF	TGTGCCAGCAGCTACGGACAGGGTAGTCGCAATCAGCCCCAGCATTTT	TRBV27	TRBJ1-5	-	TRBD1
CASSLDRTGSGYTF	TGTGCCAGCAGCTTAGATCGGACAGGGTCTGGCTACACCTTC	TRBV11-2	TRBJ1-2	-	TRBD1
CASSFARAAGYTF	TGTGCCAGCAGTTTCGCCAGGGCTGCAGGCTACACCTTC	TRBV27	TRBJ1-2	few	-
CASSLVRTSGGGTGELFF	TGTGCCAGCAGCTTGGTTCGGACTAGCGGGGGCGGGACCGGGGAGCTGTTTTTT	TRBV5-4	TRBJ2-2	-	TRBD2
CASSQGQGRGETQYF	TGTGCCAGCAGCCAGGGACAGGGAAGAGGCGAGACCCAGTACTTC	TRBV2	TRBJ2-5	-	TRBD1
CASSLNLPGSYNSPLHF	TGCGCCAGCAGCTTGAATCTTCCGGGCTCCTATAATTCACCCCTCCACTTT	TRBV5-1	TRBJ1-6	-	-
CASSYRGRRETQYF	TGTGCCAGCAGTTACAGGGGGCGCAGAGAGACCCAGTACTTC	TRBV7-9	TRBJ2-5	-	TRBD1
CASSSDDSRRDIQYF	TGTGCCAGCAGCTCAGACGACAGTAGGAGGGACATTCAGTACTTC	TRBV4-2	TRBJ2-4	-	-
CASSIGRGGYNEQFF	TGTGCCAGTAGTATAGGGCGGGGGGGATACAATGAGCAGTTCTTC	TRBV19	TRBJ2-1	-	TRBD2
CSVVFGVSNQPQHF	TGCAGCGTTGTCTTCGGGGTGAGCAATCAGCCCCAGCATTTT	TRBV29-1	TRBJ1-5	-	-
CARSSSGRTDTQYF	TGTGCCAGGTCATCAAGTGGCCGTACAGATACGCAGTATTTT	TRBV2	TRBJ2-3	few	-
CASSLRGRGQNYEQYF	TGTGCCAGCAGCTTAAGGGGGCGGGGACAAAACTACGAGCAGTACTTC	TRBV7-2	TRBJ2-7	-	-
CASRPPDRGTEAFF	TGTGCCAGCAGGCCCCCAGACAGGGGAACTGAAGCTTTCTTT	TRBV2	TRBJ1-1	-	TRBD1
CASTLSSGAYNEQFF	TGTGCCAGTACCCTCTCTAGCGGGGCATACAATGAGCAGTTCTTC	TRBV19	TRBJ2-1	-	TRBD2
CASSLDRGNTIYF	TGTGCCAGCAGCTTAGACAGGGGGAACACCATATATTTT	TRBV7-8	TRBJ1-3	-	TRBD1
CASSLQGSTGELFF	TGTGCCAGCAGTTTACAGGGGAGCACCGGGGAGCTGTTTTTT	TRBV28	TRBJ2-2	-	-
CASSLEGVEQYF	TGTGCCAGCAGCTTAGAAGGGGTCGAGCAGTACTTC	TRBV7-9	TRBJ2-7	once	-
CASSFAGQPQHF	TGTGCCAGCAGCTTCGCAGGGCAGCCCCAGCATTTT	TRBV7-9	TRBJ1-5	-	-
CASSPGTQGFRVYGYTF	TGTGCCAGCAGTCCCGGGACACAAGGGTTTAGGGTCTATGGCTACACCTTC	TRBV28	TRBJ1-2	-	-